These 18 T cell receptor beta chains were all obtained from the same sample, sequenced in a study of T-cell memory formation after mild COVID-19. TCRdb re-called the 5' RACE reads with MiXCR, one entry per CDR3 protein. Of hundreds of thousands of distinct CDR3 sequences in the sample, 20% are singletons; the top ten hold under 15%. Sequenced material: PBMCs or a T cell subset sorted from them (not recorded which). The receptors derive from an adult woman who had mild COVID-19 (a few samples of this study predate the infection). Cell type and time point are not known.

This chain's CDR3 is CASSLAAAYGYTF. DNA of the CDR3: TGTGCCAGCAGCTTAGCGGCAGCCTATGGCTACACCTTC. The V call is TRBV11-2, the J call TRBJ1-2; the D is unclear. CDR3 length: 13 amino acids. Deletions cut 1 base from V and 4 bases from J, with 7 bases between. Germline V CDR1 and CDR2: SGHAT, FQNNGV.

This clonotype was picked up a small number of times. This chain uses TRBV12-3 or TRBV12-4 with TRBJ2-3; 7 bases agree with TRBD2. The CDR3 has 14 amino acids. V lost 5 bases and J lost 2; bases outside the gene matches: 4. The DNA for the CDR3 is TGTGCCAGCAGTAGCGGGGTACCCACAGATACGCAGTATTTT. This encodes CASSSGVPTDTQYF.

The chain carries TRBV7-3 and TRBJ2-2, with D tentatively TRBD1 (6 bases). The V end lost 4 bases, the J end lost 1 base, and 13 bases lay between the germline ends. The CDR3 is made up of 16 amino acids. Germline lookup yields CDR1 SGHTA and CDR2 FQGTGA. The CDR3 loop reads CASSSSGTLNTGELFF. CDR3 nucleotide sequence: TGTGCCAGCAGCTCCTCCGGGACATTGAACACCGGGGAGCTGTTTTTT.

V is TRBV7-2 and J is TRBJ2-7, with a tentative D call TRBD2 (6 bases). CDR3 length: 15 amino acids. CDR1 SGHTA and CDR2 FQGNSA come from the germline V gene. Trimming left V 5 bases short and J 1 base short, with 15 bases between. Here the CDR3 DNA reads TGTGCCAGCAGCGTAACGGGGGAGTGGTCCTACGAGCAGTACTTC. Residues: CASSVTGEWSYEQYF.

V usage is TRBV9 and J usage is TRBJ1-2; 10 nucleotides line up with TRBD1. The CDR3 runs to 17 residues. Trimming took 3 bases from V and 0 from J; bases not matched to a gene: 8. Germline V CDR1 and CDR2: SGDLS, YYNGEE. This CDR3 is CASSERTGGRTNYGYTF. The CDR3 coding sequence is TGTGCCAGCAGCGAGAGGACAGGGGGAAGGACTAACTATGGCTACACCTTC.

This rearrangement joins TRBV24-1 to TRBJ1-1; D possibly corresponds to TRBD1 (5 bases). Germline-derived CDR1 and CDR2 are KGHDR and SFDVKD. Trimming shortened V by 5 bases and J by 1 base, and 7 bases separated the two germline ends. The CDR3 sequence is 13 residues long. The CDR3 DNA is TGTGCCACCAGTGCGGGGCGGAACACTGAAGCTTTCTTT. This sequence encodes CATSAGRNTEAFF.

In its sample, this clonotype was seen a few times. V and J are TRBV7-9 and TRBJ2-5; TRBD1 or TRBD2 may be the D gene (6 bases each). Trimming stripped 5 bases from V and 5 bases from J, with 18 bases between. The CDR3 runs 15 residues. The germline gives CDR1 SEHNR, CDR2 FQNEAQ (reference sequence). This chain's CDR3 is CASSRLRGGQETQYF. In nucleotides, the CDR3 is TGTGCCAGCAGCCGACTAAGAGGGGGGCAGGAGACCCAGTACTTC.

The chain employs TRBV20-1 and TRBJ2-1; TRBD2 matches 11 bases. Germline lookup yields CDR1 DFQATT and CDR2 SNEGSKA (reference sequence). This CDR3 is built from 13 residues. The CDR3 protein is CSPLAGGGDEQFF. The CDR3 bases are TGCAGCCCCCTAGCGGGGGGCGGGGATGAGCAGTTCTTC.

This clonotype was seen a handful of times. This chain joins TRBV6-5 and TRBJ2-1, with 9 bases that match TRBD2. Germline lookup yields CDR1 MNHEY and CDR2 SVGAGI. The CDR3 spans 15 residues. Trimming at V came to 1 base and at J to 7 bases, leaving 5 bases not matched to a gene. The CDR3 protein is CASSYLGTSSNEQFF. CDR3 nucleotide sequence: TGTGCCAGCAGTTACTTGGGGACTAGCAGTAATGAGCAGTTCTTC.

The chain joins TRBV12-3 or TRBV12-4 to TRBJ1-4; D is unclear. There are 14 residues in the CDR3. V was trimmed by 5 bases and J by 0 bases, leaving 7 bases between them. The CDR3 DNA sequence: TGTGCCAGCAGTATGACACCAACTAATGAAAAACTGTTTTTT. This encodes CASSMTPTNEKLFF.

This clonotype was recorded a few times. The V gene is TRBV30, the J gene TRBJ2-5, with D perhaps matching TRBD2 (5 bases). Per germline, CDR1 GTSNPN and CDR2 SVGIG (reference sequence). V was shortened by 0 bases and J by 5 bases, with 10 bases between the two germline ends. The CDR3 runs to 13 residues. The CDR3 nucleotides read TGTGCCTGGAGTGTACGAGGGTCTGAGACCCAGTACTTC. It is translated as CAWSVRGSETQYF.

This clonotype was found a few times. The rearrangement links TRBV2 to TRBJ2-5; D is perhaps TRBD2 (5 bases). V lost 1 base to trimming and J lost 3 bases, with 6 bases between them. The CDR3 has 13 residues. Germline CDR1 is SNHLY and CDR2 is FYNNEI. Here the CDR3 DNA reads TGTGCCAGCAGTGAAGAGCGGAAAGAGACCCAGTACTTC. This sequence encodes CASSEERKETQYF.

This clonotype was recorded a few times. CDR3 protein: CSARDRLAGIYTGELFF. In DNA, the CDR3 is TGCAGTGCTAGAGATCGACTAGCGGGGATATACACCGGGGAGCTGTTTTTT. The V gene is TRBV20-1, the J gene TRBJ2-2; 11 nucleotides match TRBD2. The CDR3 has 17 residues. CDR1 DFQATT and CDR2 SNEGSKA come from the germline V gene (reference sequence). With V trimmed by 0 bases and J by 3 bases, 6 bases remained unmatched.

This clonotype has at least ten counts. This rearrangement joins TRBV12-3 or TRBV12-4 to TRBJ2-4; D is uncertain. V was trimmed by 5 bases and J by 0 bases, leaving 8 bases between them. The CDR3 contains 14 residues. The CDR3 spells CASSPKLAKNIQYF. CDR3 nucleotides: TGTGCCAGCAGTCCCAAGTTAGCCAAAAACATTCAGTACTTC.

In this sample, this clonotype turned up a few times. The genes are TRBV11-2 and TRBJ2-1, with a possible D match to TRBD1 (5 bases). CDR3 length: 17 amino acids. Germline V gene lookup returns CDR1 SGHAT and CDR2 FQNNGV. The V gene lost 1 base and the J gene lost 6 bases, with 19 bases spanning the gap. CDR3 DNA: TGTGCCAGCAGCTTAGGACCGACAGTATCCTGGGTCAATGAGCAGTTCTTC. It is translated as CASSLGPTVSWVNEQFF.

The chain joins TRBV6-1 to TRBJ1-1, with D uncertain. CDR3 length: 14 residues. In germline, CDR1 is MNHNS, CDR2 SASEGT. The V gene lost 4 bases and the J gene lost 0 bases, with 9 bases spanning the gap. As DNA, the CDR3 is TGTGCCAGCAGTGCCACATGGATGAACACTGAAGCTTTCTTT. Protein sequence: CASSATWMNTEAFF.

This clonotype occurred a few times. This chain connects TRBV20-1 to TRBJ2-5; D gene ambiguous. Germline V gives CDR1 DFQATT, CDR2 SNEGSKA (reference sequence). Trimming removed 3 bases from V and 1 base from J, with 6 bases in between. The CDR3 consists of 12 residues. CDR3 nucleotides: TGCAGTGCTAGCGCCTTCCAAGAGACCCAGTACTTC. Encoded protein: CSASAFQETQYF.

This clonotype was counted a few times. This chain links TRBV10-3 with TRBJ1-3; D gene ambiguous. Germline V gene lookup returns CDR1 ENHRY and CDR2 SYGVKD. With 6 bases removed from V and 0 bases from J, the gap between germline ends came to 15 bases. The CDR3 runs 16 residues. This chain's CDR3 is CAIRQSPLFSGNTIYF. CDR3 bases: TGTGCCATCAGACAGAGCCCCCTTTTCTCTGGAAACACCATATATTTT.